This is a list of T cell receptor beta chains from one sample in a study of early T cells in non-severe SARS-CoV-2 infection. TCRdb itself ran the 5' RACE reads through MiXCR, one entry per CDR3 protein. The sample shows fewer than 60,000 distinct CDR3 sequences, roughly a tenth of them seen only once. The sample was whole blood, taken at baseline. The receptor source for this set is an adult who was a healthcare worker with PCR-confirmed SARS-CoV-2 infection or an uninfected control (not recorded which). CDR3s include the opening cysteine and the closing phenylalanine or tryptophan. The D gene is left open where the match is weak. Only part of the rows carry a size: once, few, many, or a class if the clone is expanded.

>-|TRBV12-3/TRBV12-4|TRBD2|TRBJ2-7
TGTGCCAGCAGTTCTACTACCAGGACTAGATTGAACTACGAGCAGTACTTC
CASSSTTRTRLNYEQYF
>few|TRBV5-6|-|TRBJ2-3
TGTGCCAGCAGCGGCTGGGCTGCGGCAGATACGCAGTATTTT
CASSGWAAADTQYF
>-|TRBV5-1|-|TRBJ2-5
TGCGCCAGCAGCGCCGGACTCCAAGAGACCCAGTACTTC
CASSAGLQETQYF
>few|TRBV6-5|TRBD1|TRBJ2-7
TGTGCCAGCAGACGAGGGACAGGGTCAGGGTCCTACGAGCAGTACTTC
CASRRGTGSGSYEQYF
>many|TRBV9|-|TRBJ2-1
TGTGCCAGCAGCGTAGACACAGTGGATGAGCAGTTCTTC
CASSVDTVDEQFF
>-|TRBV5-5|-|TRBJ2-7
TGTGCCAGCAGCGCGGGCTGGTACGAGCAGTACTTC
CASSAGWYEQYF
>few|TRBV19|TRBD2|TRBJ2-1
TGTGCGACCAAGGGAGGGGCTAGCGGGAGCTATGAGCAGTTCTTC
CATKGGASGSYEQFF
>-|TRBV30|-|TRBJ1-1
TGTGCCTGGAGCAGGGACGCGCACACTGAAGCTTTCTTT
CAWSRDAHTEAFF
>-|TRBV6-5|-|TRBJ1-5
TGTGCCAGCCGTTATAATAGCAATCAGCCCCAGCATTTT
CASRYNSNQPQHF
>many|TRBV18|-|TRBJ2-7
TGTGCCAGCTCACGGACTAAAGGCTACGAGCAGTACTTC
CASSRTKGYEQYF
>-|TRBV10-1|-|TRBJ2-3
TGCGCCAGCAGTGAGATGGGGCTAGCGTCGGATACGCAGTATTTT
CASSEMGLASDTQYF
>-|TRBV7-2|-|TRBJ2-7
TGTGCCAGCAGCTTGGGCAGACTATCCTACGAGCAGTACTTC
CASSLGRLSYEQYF
>few|TRBV6-6|-|TRBJ1-4
TGTGCCAGCAGCCCAACAGGGAAGGCGGGGGAAAAACTGTTTTTT
CASSPTGKAGEKLFF
>-|TRBV4-1|TRBD2|TRBJ2-1
TGCGCCAGCAGCCACGCTTACTTAAAAAGCGGGAGGGCTATGATTGAGCAGTTCTTC
CASSHAYLKSGRAMIEQFF
>-|TRBV29-1|TRBD2|TRBJ2-1
TGCAGCGTTGAGCCCGGGAGGGGCTACAATGAGCAGTTCTTC
CSVEPGRGYNEQFF
>medium-sized|TRBV20-1|TRBD1|TRBJ1-2
TGCAGTGCTAGAGATATGGGCCAGGGGGAGGTCTATGGCTACACCTTC
CSARDMGQGEVYGYTF
>few|TRBV5-1|-|TRBJ2-6
TGCGCCAGCAGCTTGGTCCCGGGGCCTGGGGCCAACGTCCTGACTTTC
CASSLVPGPGANVLTF
>-|TRBV27|-|TRBJ2-3
TGTGCCAGCAGGGTGTTCGGCACAGATACGCAGTATTTT
CASRVFGTDTQYF
>many|TRBV27|-|TRBJ1-5
TGTGCCAGCAGCCGGACAGACGGCAATCAGCCCCAGCATTTT
CASSRTDGNQPQHF
>-|TRBV7-6|TRBD1|TRBJ2-4
TGTGCCAGCAGCTCCCGACAGGGGATAGCCAAAAACATTCAGTACTTC
CASSSRQGIAKNIQYF
>few|TRBV12-3/TRBV12-4|TRBD2|TRBJ2-1
TGTGCCAGCGGGCTTCGCGGACTAGCGGGGGCCGACAATGAGCAGTTCTTC
CASGLRGLAGADNEQFF
>many|TRBV28|-|TRBJ2-3
TGTGCCAGCAGTAGTGCTAGCACAGATACGCAGTATTTT
CASSSASTDTQYF
>few|TRBV10-2|-|TRBJ2-2
TGCGCCAGCAAAAACTGGAGGACCGGGGAGCTGTTTTTT
CASKNWRTGELFF
>many|TRBV6-2/TRBV6-3|-|TRBJ1-1
TGTGCCAGCAGTAGGAGCCCGGCTGAAGCTTTCTTT
CASSRSPAEAFF
>few|TRBV7-9|TRBD2|TRBJ2-7
TGTGCCAGCAGCCGCCGACTAGCGGGAGACTACGAGCAGTACTTC
CASSRRLAGDYEQYF
>many|TRBV11-2|TRBD1|TRBJ2-5
TGTGCCAGCAGCTCCGGGACAGGGGGCCTGAAGACCCAGTACTTC
CASSSGTGGLKTQYF
>few|TRBV7-6|-|TRBJ2-5
TGTGCCAGCGGGCCCCCCCCGACCCAGTACTTC
CASGPPPTQYF
>few|TRBV18|TRBD1|TRBJ1-2
TGTGCCAGCTCACCAGGACAGGCCTCGGATTATGGCTACACCTTC
CASSPGQASDYGYTF
>-|TRBV6-2/TRBV6-3|-|TRBJ1-6
TGTGCCGTGCAGGAAACGGACAGCCTCCCTCGGAGTTCACCCCTCCACTTT
CAVQETDSLPRSSPLHF
>once|TRBV3-1|TRBD2|TRBJ2-3
TGTGCCAGCAGCCAAGGGGACTACCGCACAGATACGCAGTATTTT
CASSQGDYRTDTQYF
>few|TRBV10-2|TRBD1|TRBJ2-7
TGCGCCAGCAGGGACAGGGTGGGCTACGAGCAGTACTTC
CASRDRVGYEQYF